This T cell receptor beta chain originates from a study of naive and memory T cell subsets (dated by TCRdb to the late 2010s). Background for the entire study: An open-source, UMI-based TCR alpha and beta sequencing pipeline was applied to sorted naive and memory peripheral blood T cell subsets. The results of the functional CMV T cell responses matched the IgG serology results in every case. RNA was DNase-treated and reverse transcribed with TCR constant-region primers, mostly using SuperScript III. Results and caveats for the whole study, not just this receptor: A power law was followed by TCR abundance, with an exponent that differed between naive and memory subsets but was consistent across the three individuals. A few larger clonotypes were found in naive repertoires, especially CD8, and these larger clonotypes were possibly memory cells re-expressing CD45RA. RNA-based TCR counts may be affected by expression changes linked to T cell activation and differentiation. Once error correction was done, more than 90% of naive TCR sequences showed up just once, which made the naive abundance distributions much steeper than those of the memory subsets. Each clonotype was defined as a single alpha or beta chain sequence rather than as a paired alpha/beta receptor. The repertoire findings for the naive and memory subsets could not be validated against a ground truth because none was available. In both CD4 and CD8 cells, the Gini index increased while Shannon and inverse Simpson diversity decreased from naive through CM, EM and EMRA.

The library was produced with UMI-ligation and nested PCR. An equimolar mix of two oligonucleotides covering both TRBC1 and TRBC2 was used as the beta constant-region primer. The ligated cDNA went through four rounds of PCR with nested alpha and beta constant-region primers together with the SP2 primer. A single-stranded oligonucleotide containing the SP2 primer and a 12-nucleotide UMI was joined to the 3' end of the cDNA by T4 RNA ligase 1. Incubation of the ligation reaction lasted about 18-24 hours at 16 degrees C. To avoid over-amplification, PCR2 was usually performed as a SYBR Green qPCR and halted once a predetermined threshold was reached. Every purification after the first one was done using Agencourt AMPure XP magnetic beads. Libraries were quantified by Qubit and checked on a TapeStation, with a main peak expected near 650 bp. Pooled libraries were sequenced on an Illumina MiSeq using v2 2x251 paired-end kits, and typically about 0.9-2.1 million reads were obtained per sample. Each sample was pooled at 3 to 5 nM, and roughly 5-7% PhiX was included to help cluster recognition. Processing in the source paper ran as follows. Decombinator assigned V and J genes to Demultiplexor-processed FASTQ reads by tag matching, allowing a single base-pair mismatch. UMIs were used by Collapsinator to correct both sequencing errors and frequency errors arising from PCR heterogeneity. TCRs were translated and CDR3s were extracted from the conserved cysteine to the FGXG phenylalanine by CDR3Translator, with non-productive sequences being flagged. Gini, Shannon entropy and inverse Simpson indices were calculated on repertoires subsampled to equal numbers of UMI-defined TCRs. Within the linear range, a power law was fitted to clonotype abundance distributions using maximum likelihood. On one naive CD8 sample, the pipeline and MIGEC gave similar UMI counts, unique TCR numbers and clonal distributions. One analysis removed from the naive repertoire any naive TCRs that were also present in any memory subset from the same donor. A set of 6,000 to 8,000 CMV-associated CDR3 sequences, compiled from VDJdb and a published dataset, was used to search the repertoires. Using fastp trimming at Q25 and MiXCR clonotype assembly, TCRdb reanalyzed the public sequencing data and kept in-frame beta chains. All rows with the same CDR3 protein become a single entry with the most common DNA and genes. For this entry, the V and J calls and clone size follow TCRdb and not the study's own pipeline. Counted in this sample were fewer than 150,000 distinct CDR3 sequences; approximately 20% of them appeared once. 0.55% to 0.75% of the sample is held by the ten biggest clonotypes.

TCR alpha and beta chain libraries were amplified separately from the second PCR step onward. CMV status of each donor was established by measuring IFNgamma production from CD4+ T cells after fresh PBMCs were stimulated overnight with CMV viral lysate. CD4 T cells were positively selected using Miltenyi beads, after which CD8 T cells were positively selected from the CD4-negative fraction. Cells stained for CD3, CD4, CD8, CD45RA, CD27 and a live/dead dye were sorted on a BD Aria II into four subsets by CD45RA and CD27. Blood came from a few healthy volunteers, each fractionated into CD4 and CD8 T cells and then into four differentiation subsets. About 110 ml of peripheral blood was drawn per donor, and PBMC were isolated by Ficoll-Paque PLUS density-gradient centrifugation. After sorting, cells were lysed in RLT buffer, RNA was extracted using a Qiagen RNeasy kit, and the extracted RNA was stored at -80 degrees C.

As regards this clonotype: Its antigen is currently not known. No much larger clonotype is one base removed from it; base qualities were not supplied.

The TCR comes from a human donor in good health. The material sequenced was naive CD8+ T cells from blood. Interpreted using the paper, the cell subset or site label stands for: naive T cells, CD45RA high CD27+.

For the CDR3, the sequence is CASSYYRAGGLTSYNEQFF. The DNA sequence is given as TGTGCCAGCAGTTACTACCGCGCGGGAGGGCTCACGTCCTACAATGAGCAGTTCTTC. Recombination linked TRBV6-5 to TRBJ2-1, with 9 bases matching TRBD2. The germline V gene provides CDR1 MNHEY and CDR2 SVGAGI. The CDR3 goes from the cysteine to the phenylalanine over 19 residues. This entry keeps only the CDR3 DNA: 57 bases, framed from base 1. Trimmed from V: 1 base; trimmed from J: 1 base; junction bases lacking a gene match: 11.